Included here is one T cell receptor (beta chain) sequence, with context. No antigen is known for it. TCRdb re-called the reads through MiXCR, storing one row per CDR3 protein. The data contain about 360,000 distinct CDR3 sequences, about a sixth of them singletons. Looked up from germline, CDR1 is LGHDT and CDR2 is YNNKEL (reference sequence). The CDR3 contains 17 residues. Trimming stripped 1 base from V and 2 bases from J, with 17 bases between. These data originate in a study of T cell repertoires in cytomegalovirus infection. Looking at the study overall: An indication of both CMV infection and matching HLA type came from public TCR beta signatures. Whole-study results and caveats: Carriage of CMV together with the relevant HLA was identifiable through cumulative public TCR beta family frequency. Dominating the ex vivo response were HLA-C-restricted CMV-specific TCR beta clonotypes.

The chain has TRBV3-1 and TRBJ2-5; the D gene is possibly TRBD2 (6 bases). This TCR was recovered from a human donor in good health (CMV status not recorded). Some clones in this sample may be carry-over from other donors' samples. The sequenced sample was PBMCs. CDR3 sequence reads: CASSQVSRGSGQETQYF. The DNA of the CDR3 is TGTGCCAGCAGCCAAGTCAGTCGGGGTAGCGGACAAGAGACCCAGTACTTC.